These T cell receptor beta chains were read from a single sample in a study of human T cells and chemical hapten exposure. TCRdb re-analysed the RACE reads in MiXCR, keeping a single row per CDR3 protein. The sample records some 100,000 distinct CDR3 sequences, roughly a tenth being singletons. The sequencing here drew on whole blood, taken in connection with sensitization to the hapten diphenylcyclopropenone (DPC). The receptors were gathered from a middle-aged woman with alopecia areata. Some clones in this sample may be carry-over from other donors' samples. Both conserved end residues are part of each CDR3. The order of the fields is clone size, D gene, V gene, J gene, CDR3 protein, CDR3 DNA. A D gene is named only where the DNA matches it firmly. Clone size is given for some rows only: seen once, a few or many times, or a class if the clone is expanded.

abundance: many
d_gene: NA
v_gene: TRBV2
j_gene: TRBJ2-2
CDR3aa: CASSETGARTGELFF
CDR3nt: TGTGCCAGCAGTGAAACGGGGGCGCGGACCGGGGAGCTGTTTTTT

abundance: many
d_gene: NA
v_gene: TRBV5-5
j_gene: TRBJ1-4
CDR3aa: CASSLGQFNEKLFF
CDR3nt: TGTGCCAGCAGCTTGGGGCAGTTTAATGAAAAACTGTTTTTT

abundance: NA
d_gene: NA
v_gene: TRBV5-6
j_gene: TRBJ2-2
CDR3aa: CANSSLGVGGTGELFF
CDR3nt: TGTGCCAACAGCTCCCTTGGAGTAGGGGGCACCGGGGAGCTGTTTTTT

abundance: NA
d_gene: TRBD1
v_gene: TRBV10-3
j_gene: TRBJ1-1
CDR3aa: CAMGGQLNTEAFF
CDR3nt: TGTGCCATGGGGGGACAGCTGAACACTGAAGCTTTCTTT

abundance: few
d_gene: NA
v_gene: TRBV20-1
j_gene: TRBJ1-4
CDR3aa: CSARAQGTGVGEKLFF
CDR3nt: TGCAGTGCTAGGGCCCAAGGGACGGGCGTAGGTGAAAAACTGTTTTTT

abundance: NA
d_gene: NA
v_gene: TRBV30
j_gene: TRBJ2-2
CDR3aa: CAWADNRGELFF
CDR3nt: TGTGCCTGGGCCGACAATCGCGGGGAGCTGTTTTTT

abundance: NA
d_gene: NA
v_gene: TRBV10-3
j_gene: TRBJ2-5
CDR3aa: CAISGERVGHQETQYF
CDR3nt: TGTGCCATCAGTGGGGAGAGAGTGGGACATCAGGAGACCCAGTACTTC

abundance: NA
d_gene: TRBD2
v_gene: TRBV6-2/TRBV6-3
j_gene: TRBJ2-1
CDR3aa: CASSYWGLARSGSEQFF
CDR3nt: TGTGCCAGCAGTTACTGGGGACTAGCCCGATCGGGGAGTGAGCAGTTCTTC

abundance: NA
d_gene: NA
v_gene: TRBV10-3
j_gene: TRBJ2-1
CDR3aa: CAIARDENNEQFF
CDR3nt: TGTGCCATCGCGAGGGACGAAAACAATGAGCAGTTCTTC

abundance: NA
d_gene: NA
v_gene: TRBV27
j_gene: TRBJ1-1
CDR3aa: CASSSLRGLDTEAFF
CDR3nt: TGTGCCAGCAGTTCCTTGAGGGGTCTCGACACTGAAGCTTTCTTT

abundance: many
d_gene: NA
v_gene: TRBV28
j_gene: TRBJ2-5
CDR3aa: CASSPSVRTQYF
CDR3nt: TGTGCCAGCAGTCCCTCAGTCAGGACCCAGTACTTC

abundance: NA
d_gene: NA
v_gene: TRBV5-4
j_gene: TRBJ1-3
CDR3aa: CASSFGQYSGNTIYF
CDR3nt: TGTGCCAGCAGCTTCGGACAGTACTCTGGAAACACCATATATTTT

abundance: many
d_gene: NA
v_gene: TRBV29-1
j_gene: TRBJ1-5
CDR3aa: CSVDLGGNQPQHF
CDR3nt: TGCAGCGTAGACTTGGGAGGGAATCAGCCCCAGCATTTT

abundance: many
d_gene: NA
v_gene: TRBV2
j_gene: TRBJ2-2
CDR3aa: CASSEEGDRNTGELFF
CDR3nt: TGTGCCAGCAGTGAAGAGGGGGATCGGAACACCGGGGAGCTGTTTTTT

abundance: NA
d_gene: TRBD1
v_gene: TRBV6-5
j_gene: TRBJ1-2
CDR3aa: CASSKTGVNYGYTF
CDR3nt: TGTGCCAGCAGTAAAACAGGGGTTAACTATGGCTACACCTTC

abundance: NA
d_gene: NA
v_gene: TRBV6-6
j_gene: TRBJ2-4
CDR3aa: CATGGGYIQYF
CDR3nt: TGTGCCACCGGTGGGGGATACATTCAGTACTTC

abundance: few
d_gene: NA
v_gene: TRBV20-1
j_gene: TRBJ1-6
CDR3aa: CSARDGGSSYNSPLHF
CDR3nt: TGCAGTGCTAGAGATGGCGGGAGCTCCTATAATTCACCCCTCCACTTT

abundance: few
d_gene: TRBD2
v_gene: TRBV20-1
j_gene: TRBJ2-3
CDR3aa: CSARPATGTSGRADTQYF
CDR3nt: TGCAGTGCTAGACCGGCTACCGGGACTAGCGGGAGGGCCGATACGCAGTATTTT

abundance: few
d_gene: NA
v_gene: TRBV19
j_gene: TRBJ2-7
CDR3aa: CASSIEGLGSEQYF
CDR3nt: TGTGCCAGTAGTATTGAAGGGTTGGGGTCCGAGCAGTACTTC

abundance: many
d_gene: NA
v_gene: TRBV13
j_gene: TRBJ1-1
CDR3aa: CASSLVGHGRREAFF
CDR3nt: TGTGCCAGCAGCTTGGTTGGTCACGGACGGCGCGAAGCTTTCTTT

abundance: few
d_gene: NA
v_gene: TRBV11-1
j_gene: TRBJ1-2
CDR3aa: CASSLAGDPGYTF
CDR3nt: TGTGCCAGCAGCTTAGCAGGGGACCCTGGCTACACCTTC

abundance: medium-sized
d_gene: NA
v_gene: TRBV18
j_gene: TRBJ2-7
CDR3aa: CASSPGYEQYF
CDR3nt: TGTGCCAGCAGCCCCGGCTACGAGCAGTACTTC

abundance: NA
d_gene: NA
v_gene: TRBV29-1
j_gene: TRBJ2-7
CDR3aa: CSVDGRGRQQYF
CDR3nt: TGCAGCGTTGACGGCAGGGGAAGGCAGCAGTACTTC

abundance: NA
d_gene: TRBD2
v_gene: TRBV19
j_gene: TRBJ2-1
CDR3aa: CASSTPRFAGVHNEQFF
CDR3nt: TGTGCCAGTAGTACCCCCCGTTTCGCGGGAGTACACAATGAGCAGTTCTTC

abundance: many
d_gene: NA
v_gene: TRBV11-2
j_gene: TRBJ2-7
CDR3aa: CASSPEPQQRQYF
CDR3nt: TGTGCCAGCAGCCCAGAGCCCCAACAGCGGCAGTACTTC

abundance: few
d_gene: NA
v_gene: TRBV27
j_gene: TRBJ1-3
CDR3aa: CASSLYGRPGNTIYF
CDR3nt: TGTGCCAGCAGTTTATACGGCCGGCCTGGAAACACCATATATTTT

abundance: NA
d_gene: NA
v_gene: TRBV3-1
j_gene: TRBJ2-7
CDR3aa: CASSQGPGLYEQYF
CDR3nt: TGTGCCAGCAGCCAGGGACCAGGGCTCTACGAGCAGTACTTC

abundance: NA
d_gene: NA
v_gene: TRBV6-1
j_gene: TRBJ1-5
CDR3aa: CASSFRDQPQHF
CDR3nt: TGTGCCAGCAGTTTTAGGGATCAGCCCCAGCATTTT

abundance: NA
d_gene: TRBD2
v_gene: TRBV7-2
j_gene: TRBJ2-3
CDR3aa: CASSTLAGVGTDTQYF
CDR3nt: TGTGCCAGCAGCACACTAGCGGGAGTTGGCACAGATACGCAGTATTTT

abundance: few
d_gene: TRBD2
v_gene: TRBV5-6
j_gene: TRBJ2-4
CDR3aa: CASSLVRGDIQYF
CDR3nt: TGTGCCAGCAGCTTGGTCCGGGGGGACATTCAGTACTTC

abundance: many
d_gene: TRBD1
v_gene: TRBV28
j_gene: TRBJ2-3
CDR3aa: CASSSGQGGPPYF
CDR3nt: TGTGCCAGCAGTTCCGGACAGGGGGGGCCGCCGTATTTT

abundance: NA
d_gene: TRBD2
v_gene: TRBV20-1
j_gene: TRBJ2-1
CDR3aa: CSANLQAGVQQFF
CDR3nt: TGCAGTGCTAATCTCCAAGCGGGAGTCCAGCAGTTCTTC

abundance: NA
d_gene: NA
v_gene: TRBV5-1
j_gene: TRBJ2-5
CDR3aa: CASSFAPGPQETQYF
CDR3nt: TGCGCCAGCAGCTTCGCGCCGGGACCCCAAGAGACCCAGTACTTC

abundance: few
d_gene: NA
v_gene: TRBV19
j_gene: TRBJ1-2
CDR3aa: CASSKQVDFYGYTF
CDR3nt: TGTGCCAGTAGTAAGCAGGTAGACTTCTATGGCTACACCTTC

abundance: many
d_gene: NA
v_gene: TRBV7-3
j_gene: TRBJ2-3
CDR3aa: CASSLSPIPNTQYF
CDR3nt: TGTGCCAGCAGCTTATCCCCCATACCCAATACGCAGTATTTT

abundance: few
d_gene: TRBD1
v_gene: TRBV28
j_gene: TRBJ1-2
CDR3aa: CASTPGQGGGYTF
CDR3nt: TGTGCCAGCACCCCTGGACAGGGGGGCGGCTACACCTTC

abundance: NA
d_gene: NA
v_gene: TRBV7-8
j_gene: TRBJ2-3
CDR3aa: CASSLLDYTDTQYF
CDR3nt: TGTGCCAGCAGCTTACTAGACTACACAGATACGCAGTATTTT

abundance: NA
d_gene: NA
v_gene: TRBV12-3/TRBV12-4
j_gene: TRBJ2-3
CDR3aa: CASLPTWTDTQYF
CDR3nt: TGTGCCAGCTTACCAACGTGGACAGATACGCAGTATTTT

abundance: NA
d_gene: NA
v_gene: TRBV10-3
j_gene: TRBJ2-3
CDR3aa: CAISEASGTSTDTQYF
CDR3nt: TGTGCCATCAGTGAAGCGAGCGGAACCTCCACAGATACGCAGTATTTT

abundance: many
d_gene: TRBD2
v_gene: TRBV24-1
j_gene: TRBJ2-3
CDR3aa: CATSEISGRGTDTQYF
CDR3nt: TGTGCCACCAGTGAAATTAGCGGGAGAGGCACAGATACGCAGTATTTT

abundance: few
d_gene: NA
v_gene: TRBV4-3
j_gene: TRBJ1-5
CDR3aa: CASSLLYGSQPQHF
CDR3nt: TGCGCCAGCAGCCTCCTTTACGGCAGTCAGCCCCAGCATTTT

abundance: few
d_gene: NA
v_gene: TRBV12-2
j_gene: TRBJ1-1
CDR3aa: CAPPYPEAFF
CDR3nt: TGTGCGCCTCCTTACCCTGAAGCTTTCTTT

abundance: NA
d_gene: NA
v_gene: TRBV6-5
j_gene: TRBJ1-5
CDR3aa: CASSYLGRDSNQPQHF
CDR3nt: TGTGCCAGCAGTTACCTGGGACGCGATAGCAATCAGCCCCAGCATTTT

abundance: many
d_gene: NA
v_gene: TRBV6-6
j_gene: TRBJ2-3
CDR3aa: CASRRGLAPPDTQYF
CDR3nt: TGTGCCAGCAGGAGGGGCCTAGCGCCACCAGATACGCAGTATTTT

abundance: many
d_gene: TRBD2
v_gene: TRBV11-2
j_gene: TRBJ2-1
CDR3aa: CASSPRGAGGHNEQFF
CDR3nt: TGTGCCAGCAGCCCTCGTGGCGCGGGAGGACACAATGAGCAGTTCTTC

abundance: many
d_gene: NA
v_gene: TRBV12-3/TRBV12-4
j_gene: TRBJ1-5
CDR3aa: CASSLDVNQPQHF
CDR3nt: TGTGCCAGCAGCCTGGACGTCAATCAGCCCCAGCATTTT

abundance: many
d_gene: NA
v_gene: TRBV27
j_gene: TRBJ2-5
CDR3aa: CASSGRIQRIEYF
CDR3nt: TGTGCCAGCAGCGGACGGATTCAACGGATTGAGTACTTC

abundance: many
d_gene: NA
v_gene: TRBV4-1
j_gene: TRBJ2-2
CDR3aa: CASSQVGQNTGELFF
CDR3nt: TGCGCCAGCAGCCAAGTGGGACAGAACACCGGGGAGCTGTTTTTT

abundance: NA
d_gene: NA
v_gene: TRBV6-6
j_gene: TRBJ1-5
CDR3aa: CASSYNGRDNQPQHF
CDR3nt: TGTGCCAGCAGTTACAACGGCCGTGACAATCAGCCCCAGCATTTT

abundance: few
d_gene: NA
v_gene: TRBV5-1
j_gene: TRBJ2-5
CDR3aa: CASNLTGYTAETQYF
CDR3nt: TGCGCCAGCAACTTAACCGGGTATACGGCTGAGACCCAGTACTTC

abundance: many
d_gene: TRBD1
v_gene: TRBV5-1
j_gene: TRBJ2-7
CDR3aa: CASSIGTGGSYEQYF
CDR3nt: TGCGCCAGCAGCATAGGGACAGGGGGGAGCTACGAGCAGTACTTC

abundance: many
d_gene: TRBD1
v_gene: TRBV20-1
j_gene: TRBJ2-7
CDR3aa: CSARGGTGPSYEQYF
CDR3nt: TGCAGTGCTAGAGGAGGGACAGGACCCTCCTACGAGCAGTACTTC

abundance: few
d_gene: NA
v_gene: TRBV14
j_gene: TRBJ1-2
CDR3aa: CASSQGGNYYGYTF
CDR3nt: TGTGCCAGCAGCCAAGGAGGGAACTACTATGGCTACACCTTC